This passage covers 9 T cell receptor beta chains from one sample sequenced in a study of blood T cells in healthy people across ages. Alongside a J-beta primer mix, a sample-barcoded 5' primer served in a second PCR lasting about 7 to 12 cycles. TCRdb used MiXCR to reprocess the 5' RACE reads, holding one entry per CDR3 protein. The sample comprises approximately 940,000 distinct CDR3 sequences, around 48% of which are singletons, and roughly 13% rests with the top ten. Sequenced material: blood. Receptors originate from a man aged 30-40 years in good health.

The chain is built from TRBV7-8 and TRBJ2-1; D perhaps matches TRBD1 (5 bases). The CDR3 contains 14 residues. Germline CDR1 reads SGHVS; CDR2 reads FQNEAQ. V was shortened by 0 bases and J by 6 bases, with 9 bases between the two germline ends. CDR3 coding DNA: TGTGCCAGCAGCTTAGCTCGAACAGGCAATGAGCAGTTCTTC. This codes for CASSLARTGNEQFF.

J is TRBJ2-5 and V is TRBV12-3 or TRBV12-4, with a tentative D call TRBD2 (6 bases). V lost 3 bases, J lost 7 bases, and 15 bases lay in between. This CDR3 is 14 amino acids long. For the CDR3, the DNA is TGTGCCAGCAGTTTTCAAAACAGGCGGGGGACCCAGTACTTC. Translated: CASSFQNRRGTQYF.

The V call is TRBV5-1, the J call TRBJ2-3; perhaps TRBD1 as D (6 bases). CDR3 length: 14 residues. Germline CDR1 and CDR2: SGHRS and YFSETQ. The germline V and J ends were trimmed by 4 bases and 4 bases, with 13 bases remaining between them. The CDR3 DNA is TGCGCCAGCAGCCCCGGACAGAGGTCAGATACGCAGTATTTT. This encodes CASSPGQRSDTQYF.

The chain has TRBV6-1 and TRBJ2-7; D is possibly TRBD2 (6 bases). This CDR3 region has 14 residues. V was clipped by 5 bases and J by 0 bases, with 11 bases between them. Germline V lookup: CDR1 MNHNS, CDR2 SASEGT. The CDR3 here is CASSQPGSSYEQYF. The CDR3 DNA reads TGTGCCAGCAGTCAACCCGGGAGCTCCTACGAGCAGTACTTC.

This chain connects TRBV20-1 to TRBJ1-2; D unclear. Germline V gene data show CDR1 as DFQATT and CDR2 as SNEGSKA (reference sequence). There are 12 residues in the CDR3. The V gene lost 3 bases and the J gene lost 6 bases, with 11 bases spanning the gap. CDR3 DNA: TGCAGTGCTAGCGGCCAACGGGATGGCTACACCTTC. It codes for CSASGQRDGYTF.

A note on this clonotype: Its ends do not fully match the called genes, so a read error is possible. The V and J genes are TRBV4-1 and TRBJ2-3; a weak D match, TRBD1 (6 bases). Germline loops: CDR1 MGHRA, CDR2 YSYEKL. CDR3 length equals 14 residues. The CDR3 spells CTSSSGYRTDTQNF. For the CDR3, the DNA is TGCACCAGCAGTTCAGGGTATAGGACAGATACGCAGAATTTT.

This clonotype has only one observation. The DNA for the CDR3 is TGTGCCAGCAGCTTAGGCCGAGGGGGGGGCCAAGAGACCCAGTACTTC. Translation: CASSLGRGGGQETQYF. The V call is TRBV7-2, the J call TRBJ2-5; a weak D match, TRBD2 (7 bases). The CDR3 is made up of 16 amino acids. Germline-derived CDR1 and CDR2 are SGHTA and FQGNSA. The V end was cut by 1 base, the J end by 1 base, with 13 bases between.

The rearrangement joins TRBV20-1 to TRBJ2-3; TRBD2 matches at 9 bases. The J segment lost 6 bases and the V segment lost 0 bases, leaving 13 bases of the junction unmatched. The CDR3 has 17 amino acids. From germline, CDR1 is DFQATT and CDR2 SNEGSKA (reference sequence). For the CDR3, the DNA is TGCAGTGCTAGAGAAGGCCCGGGACTAGCCATCGCGGATACGCAGTATTTT. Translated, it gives CSAREGPGLAIADTQYF.

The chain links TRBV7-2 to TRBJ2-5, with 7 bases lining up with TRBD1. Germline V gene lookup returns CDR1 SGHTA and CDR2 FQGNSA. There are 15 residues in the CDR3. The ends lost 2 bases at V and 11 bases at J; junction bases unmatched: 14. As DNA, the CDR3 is TGTGCCAGCAGCTTAAACAGGGGCGAAGGGAATGAGCAGTACTTC. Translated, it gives CASSLNRGEGNEQYF.